The 17 T cell receptor beta chains given below trace back to one sample, sequenced in a study of OX40 agonist ivuxolimab in advanced cancers. Produced via immunoSEQ multiplex PCR; TCRdb's table is partial and in-frame only. The repertoire consists of around 20,000 clones, with 80% to 90% occurring once and the leading ten covering around 3.1%. This sample comprised CD4+ or CD8+ T cells sorted from blood, obtained in a trial of the OX40 agonist ivuxolimab. The source of these receptors is an adult with an advanced solid tumor such as melanoma, head and neck, liver or kidney cancer.

Only a few counts were recorded for this clone. The chain links TRBV7-2 to TRBJ2-3; TRBD2 matches at 7 bases. Germline V CDR1 and CDR2: SGHTA, FQGNSA. With 1 base clipped from V and 2 bases from J, the junction kept 3 bases outside the gene matches. The CDR3 consists of 15 residues. The DNA for the CDR3 is TGTGCCAGCAGCTTAGAGGCGGGGGACACAGATACGCAGTATTTT. It translates to CASSLEAGDTDTQYF.

This chain connects TRBV2 to TRBJ2-3; the D gene could be TRBD1 or TRBD2 (5 bases each). This CDR3 has 13 residues. V lost 7 bases and J lost 6, with 14 bases in between. Germline V CDR1 and CDR2: SNHLY, FYNNEI. The CDR3 DNA reads TGTGCCAGCACGGTGGTCGAGGGGGATACGCAGTATTTT. This codes for CASTVVEGDTQYF.

For the CDR3, the DNA is TGCGCCAGCAGTGGGGTCGGGGGGGGCCTAGCCAAAAACATTCAGTACTTC. It is translated as CASSGVGGGLAKNIQYF. This sequence joins TRBV10-2 and TRBJ2-4; 8 bases line up with TRBD2. There are 17 residues in the CDR3. Germline values: CDR1 WSHSY, CDR2 SAAADI. J lost 0 bases, V lost 4 bases, and 8 bases had no gene match.

To note about this clone: The sample holds other DNA sequences that translate to the same CDR3. The rearrangement links TRBV28 to TRBJ2-7, with 9 bases fitting TRBD2. The V gene end was trimmed by 7 bases and the J gene end by 5 bases; junction bases not matched to a gene: 9. CDR1 MDHEN and CDR2 SYDVKM come from the germline V gene. This CDR3 has 14 residues. Here the CDR3 DNA reads TGTGCCAGCACCTCCCCGGGACTAGCCCACGAGCAGTACTTC. This codes for CASTSPGLAHEQYF.

The chain has TRBV9 and TRBJ2-7, with D possibly being TRBD2 (6 bases). The CDR3 extends over 14 amino acids. Germline CDR1 SGDLS, CDR2 YYNGEE. Between the trimmed V and J ends, which lost 0 bases and 6 bases, there was a span of 13 bases. The CDR3 DNA follows: TGTGCCAGCAGCGTAGGACTGGAGGGGAGCGAGCAGTACTTC. Translation gives CASSVGLEGSEQYF.

This rearrangement joins TRBV5-1 to TRBJ2-2; no reliable D call. Trimming stripped 0 bases from V and 1 base from J, with 4 bases between. Germline CDR1 reads SGHRS; CDR2 reads YFSETQ. CDR3 length equals 14 residues. DNA of the CDR3: TGCGCCAGCAGCTTGGGGCAGAACACCGGGGAGCTGTTTTTT. The encoded protein is CASSLGQNTGELFF.

This chain uses TRBV5-6 with TRBJ2-2, with TRBD2 as a possible D gene (5 bases). Per the germline V gene, CDR1 is SGHDT and CDR2 is YYEEEE. This CDR3 has 16 amino acids. The germline V and J ends were trimmed by 4 bases and 4 bases, with 17 bases remaining between them. CDR3 amino acids: CASSARYWGATGELFF. The CDR3 DNA is TGTGCCAGCAGCGCACGATATTGGGGAGCCACCGGGGAGCTGTTTTTT.

The chain is built from TRBV5-1 and TRBJ2-3, with D unclear. The V end lost 2 bases, the J end lost 1 base, and 8 bases lay between the germline ends. Per the germline V gene, CDR1 is SGHRS and CDR2 is YFSETQ. The CDR3 consists of 14 residues. The CDR3 protein is CASSLTAGTDTQYF. As DNA, the CDR3 is TGCGCCAGCAGCTTAACTGCAGGCACAGATACGCAGTATTTT.

V usage is TRBV4-1 and J usage is TRBJ2-5; TRBD2 is a possible D gene (6 bases). The V end lost 1 base, the J end lost 5 bases, and 14 bases lay between the germline ends. CDR1 is MGHRA, CDR2 YSYEKL, per germline. This CDR3 region has 15 residues. The CDR3 bases are TGCGCCAGCAGCCAAGCGGGACTGCCCGGGGAGACCCAGTACTTC. As protein: CASSQAGLPGETQYF.

J is TRBJ1-1 and V is TRBV5-1; D is ambiguous. The CDR3 runs to 15 residues. Germline CDR1 is SGHRS and CDR2 is YFSETQ. The germline V and J ends were trimmed by 0 bases and 2 bases, with 11 bases remaining between them. The CDR3 spells CASSLEIGSNTEAFF. In nucleotides, the CDR3 is TGCGCCAGCAGCTTGGAGATAGGTTCAAACACTGAAGCTTTCTTT. The full variable domain, with the rest looked up from reference TRBV5-1 and TRBJ1-1, is KAGVTQTPRYLIKTRGQQVTLSCSPISGHRSVSWYQQTPGQGLQFLFEYFSETQRNKGNFPGRFSGRQFSNSRSEMNVSTLELGDSALYLCASSLEIGSNTEAFFGQGTRLTVV.

The rearrangement uses TRBV15 and TRBJ2-5, with D possibly being TRBD1 or TRBD2 (6 bases each). Germline V gene sequence: CDR1 LNHNV, CDR2 YYDKDF (reference sequence). V lost 5 bases and J 6 bases, leaving 16 bases between the germline ends. This CDR3 has 14 amino acids. CDR3 sequence reads: CATSGRGAPKTQYF. The CDR3 nucleotides read TGTGCCACCAGCGGTAGGGGGGCCCCTAAGACCCAGTACTTC.

V gene TRBV9 combines with J gene TRBJ2-7; D unclear. V lost 5 bases and J lost 5, with 23 bases in between. CDR1 and CDR2 (germline): SGDLS, YYNGEE. The CDR3 loop spans 16 amino acids. The CDR3 loop is CASSPRAGATPDEQYF. Here the CDR3 DNA reads TGTGCCAGCAGTCCCCGCGCAGGAGCCACACCCGACGAGCAGTACTTC.

The chain carries TRBV4-3 and TRBJ1-6, with D maybe TRBD1 (5 bases). The CDR3 is 13 residues long. The germline V gene has CDR1 LGHNA and CDR2 YSLEER. V lost 3 bases and J 7 bases, leaving 7 bases between the germline ends. The CDR3 here is CASSHGGNSPLHF. CDR3 coding DNA: TGCGCCAGCAGCCATGGGGGGAATTCACCCCTCCACTTT.

This clone was observed a few times. The chain's CDR3 is CSTDLGRGEETQYF. The CDR3, as DNA: TGCAGCACCGATCTCGGCAGGGGGGAAGAGACCCAGTACTTC. V is TRBV29-1 and J is TRBJ2-5; D might be TRBD1 (7 bases). V lost 8 bases, J lost 3 bases, and 19 bases lay in between. Germline V lookup: CDR1 SQVTM, CDR2 ANQGSEA. The CDR3 contains 14 residues.

V usage is TRBV2 and J usage is TRBJ1-2, with a tentative D call TRBD1 (6 bases). With 6 bases removed from V and 4 bases from J, the gap between germline ends came to 12 bases. The germline V gene encodes CDR1 SNHLY and CDR2 FYNNEI. The CDR3 is 13 amino acids. The DNA of the CDR3 is TGTGCCAGCAGCCTTTTGGGGGCCTATGGCTACACCTTC. It yields the protein CASSLLGAYGYTF.

The V gene is TRBV2, the J gene TRBJ1-2; D perhaps matches TRBD1 (5 bases). Germline-derived CDR1 and CDR2 are SNHLY and FYNNEI. Trimming pared 6 bases from V and 4 bases from J, leaving 12 bases between. The CDR3 loop spans 13 amino acids. This CDR3 reads CASRSGASYGYTF. CDR3 DNA sequence: TGTGCCAGCAGGTCCGGGGCCAGCTATGGCTACACCTTC. The complete variable domain, with remaining parts taken from reference TRBV2 and TRBJ1-2, reads EPEVTQTPSHQVTQMGQEVILRCVPISNHLYFYWYRQILGQKVEFLVSFYNNEISEKSEIFDDQFSVERPDGSNFTLKIRSTKLEDSAMYFCASRSGASYGYTFGSGTRLTVV.

V is TRBV19 and J is TRBJ2-1, with 15 bases aligning to TRBD2. The CDR3 totals 18 residues. Germline assignment: CDR1 LNHDA and CDR2 SQIVND (reference sequence). V was pared by 5 bases and J by 7 bases, with 12 bases of the junction left unmatched. CDR3 region: CASSPRRTSGGAGNEQFF. The CDR3 bases are TGTGCCAGTAGTCCTAGGAGGACTAGCGGGGGGGCGGGGAATGAGCAGTTCTTC.